The sequence of this T cell receptor beta chain was determined in a study of PD-L1 blockade in urothelial cancer. Overall study context: Analyzed time points were 3 weeks (second dose) and 6 weeks after therapy began. Typically, measured as a median, blood samples had about 140,000 T cells.

Measured with immunoSEQ multiplex PCR; TCRdb has only the in-frame clones, and not every one. In the table there are tens of thousands of clones, under 90% of which are singletons. Time point described: pretreatment peripheral blood. The number of samples from each patient was between 1 and 8, taken pretreatment and on-treatment. The CDR3 is 15 residues long. V was trimmed by 5 bases and J by 8 bases, leaving 22 bases between them. Germline V CDR1 and CDR2: SGHVS, FNYEAQ. The receptor was derived from a man in his 60s with urothelial cancer. The sample consisted of PBMCs, taken around atezolizumab (anti-PD-L1) treatment. The chain combines TRBV7-6 with TRBJ2-7; tentative D call: TRBD2 (6 bases). In DNA form, the CDR3 reads TGTGCCAGCAGCGCCACGCCCCGGGACTCCGTCCAGCAGTACTTC. Protein sequence: CASSATPRDSVQQYF.